This T cell receptor (beta chain) was profiled in a study of control samples from healthy donors and cancer patients. Clones were sequenced by immunoSEQ multiplex PCR, and TCRdb holds only the in-frame ones, with some missing. The sample records about 200,000 clones, about 89% being singletons. J was trimmed by 5 bases and V by 6 bases; bases with no gene match: 7. Looked up from germline, CDR1 is SQVTM and CDR2 is ANQGSEA. The CDR3 has 13 residues. The sequencing input was blood. This clonotype was obtained from a man younger than 40 in good health. The chain couples TRBV29-1 to TRBJ2-1; 7 bases fit TRBD1. The CDR3: CSVYGTDHNEQFF. CDR3 nucleotides: TGCAGCGTCTATGGGACAGATCACAATGAGCAGTTCTTC.